This T cell receptor beta chain originates from a study of blood T cell repertoires in COVID-19. About the study: The United States, Italy and Spain were the sources of the acute and convalescent COVID-19 samples.

Patients from Seattle were sampled longitudinally, starting during active infection. Germline values: CDR1 SGHKS, CDR2 YYEKEE (reference sequence). V lost 1 base and J 1 base, leaving 12 bases between the germline ends. The CDR3 has 15 residues. Produced via immunoSEQ multiplex PCR; TCRdb's table is partial and in-frame only. The table records 300,000 to 350,000 clones, approximately 87% of them present only once. Sample: peripheral blood. This TCR derives from a woman in her 30s with COVID-19, enrolled during active disease. This sequence joins TRBV5-5 and TRBJ2-7; D may be TRBD1 (5 bases). The CDR3 here is CASSLKGVGSYEQYF. Here the CDR3 DNA reads TGTGCCAGCAGCTTGAAAGGGGTGGGGTCCTACGAGCAGTACTTC. The variable domain in full, with the rest retrieved from reference TRBV5-5 and TRBJ2-7, is DAGVTQSPTHLIKTRGQQVTLRCSPISGHKSVSWYQQVLGQGPQFIFQYYEKEERGRGNFPDRFSARQFPNYSSELNVNALLLGDSALYLCASSLKGVGSYEQYFGPGTRLTVT.